Below, 20 T cell receptor beta chains from the same sample are listed, as sequenced in a study of cytomegalovirus exposure and HLA in healthy donors. Sequencing used immunoSEQ multiplex PCR; TCRdb keeps in-frame clones, though not all of them. Among approximately 150,000 clones listed, roughly 89% were seen once. Specimen: PBMCs. The source of these receptors is a woman aged 18-35 years in good health and CMV-seropositive.

The CDR3 loop reads CASSRGAGGLYNEQFF. CDR3 in DNA: TGTGCCAGCAGCCGGGGGGCGGGAGGGCTGTACAATGAGCAGTTCTTC. The chain couples TRBV28 to TRBJ2-1; 9 bases match TRBD2. Germline loops: CDR1 MDHEN, CDR2 SYDVKM. V gave up 6 bases and J gave up 4 bases; unmatched junction bases: 10. The CDR3 consists of 16 residues.

This clone showed up just once. The gene calls are TRBV6-1 and TRBJ2-1, with 14 bases aligning to TRBD2. CDR3 size: 15 residues. Germline V lookup: CDR1 MNHNS, CDR2 SASEGT. Trimming at V came to 5 bases and at J to 8 bases, leaving 5 bases not matched to a gene. The CDR3 DNA reads TGTGCCAGCAGTCCCGGGACTAGCGGGAGCGATGAGCAGTTCTTC. This translates into CASSPGTSGSDEQFF.

The V call is TRBV30, the J call TRBJ2-2, with D perhaps TRBD1 (6 bases). This CDR3 comprises 14 residues. Germline-derived CDR1 and CDR2 are GTSNPN and SVGIG (reference sequence). V was clipped by 0 bases and J by 8 bases, with 13 bases between them. The CDR3 nucleotides are TGTGCCTGGAGTGTACGATGGGGGCCGGGGGAGCTGTTTTTT. Its protein is CAWSVRWGPGELFF.

A remark on this clone: One end of the junction is discordant with germline, which a read error may explain. The chain links TRBV10-3 to TRBJ2-1; TRBD1 agrees at 9 bases. The germline gives CDR1 ENHRY, CDR2 SYGVKD. CDR3 length: 14 amino acids. Here the CDR3 reads CAITPGQGYSEQFF. The CDR3 nucleotides are TGTGCCATCACCCCGGGACAGGGATACAGTGAGCAGTTCTTC.

The CDR3 sequence is CASSLDRGLNGYTF. The CDR3 DNA is TGTGCCAGCAGTTTGGACAGGGGGCTGAATGGCTACACCTTC. J is TRBJ1-2 and V is TRBV28; 11 bases fit TRBD1. CDR1 is MDHEN and CDR2 is SYDVKM in the germline V gene. The J segment lost 6 bases and the V segment lost 3 bases, leaving 3 bases of the junction unmatched. This CDR3 comprises 14 residues.

This chain uses TRBV4-2 with TRBJ2-3; D unresolved. The CDR3 is 14 amino acids. In germline, CDR1 is LGHNA, CDR2 YNFKEQ. V was pared by 4 bases and J by 0 bases, with 8 bases between. The CDR3 region is CASSLLSSTDTQYF. DNA of the CDR3: TGTGCCAGCAGCCTCCTTTCTAGCACAGATACGCAGTATTTT.

The gene calls are TRBV20-1 and TRBJ1-2; D is possibly TRBD1 (5 bases). This CDR3 has 11 residues. Germline CDR1 DFQATT, CDR2 SNEGSKA (reference sequence). V dropped 4 bases and J dropped 9 bases, with 12 bases sitting between them. DNA of the CDR3: TGCAGTGCTACGGCAGGGAGGAGCTACACCTTC. This codes for CSATAGRSYTF.

The chain joins TRBV6-5 to TRBJ2-7, with 10 bases aligning to TRBD1. CDR1 is MNHEY, CDR2 SVGAGI, per germline. The CDR3 has 15 amino acids. The trim removed 6 bases at V and 0 bases at J, leaving 5 bases unmatched. CDR3 DNA sequence: TGTGCCAGCAGGGTAAGGGACAGGGGCTCCTACGAGCAGTACTTC. Residues: CASRVRDRGSYEQYF.

The V and J genes are TRBV18 and TRBJ2-3; 7 nucleotides agree with TRBD1. Losses at the gene ends were 0 bases for V and 1 base for J; bases not matched to a gene: 4. Per the germline V gene, CDR1 is KGHSH and CDR2 is LQKENI. The CDR3 is 16 amino acids. The CDR3 bases are TGTGCCAGCTCACCACCTGAAACAGGGGGCACAGATACGCAGTATTTT. Translation gives CASSPPETGGTDTQYF.

The chain joins TRBV30 to TRBJ2-5; 7 nucleotides line up with TRBD2. The junction had 8 bases not matched to a gene; V was cut back by 5 bases and J by 5 bases. The germline V gene has CDR1 GTSNPN and CDR2 SVGIG (reference sequence). This CDR3 is 13 amino acids long. CDR3 DNA sequence: TGTGCCTGGGGACTAGGGGCGGAGGAGACCCAGTACTTC. This sequence encodes CAWGLGAEETQYF.

A few counts support this clone. The chain joins TRBV30 to TRBJ1-5, with 7 bases aligning to TRBD1. Germline values: CDR1 GTSNPN, CDR2 SVGIG (reference sequence). CDR3 length: 14 amino acids. The V segment lost 3 bases and the J segment 4 bases; nucleotides outside the gene matches: 6. The CDR3 reads CAWSWDRSNQPQHF. The CDR3 region has the DNA TGTGCCTGGAGCTGGGACAGATCGAATCAGCCCCAGCATTTT.

This clone was detected only once. The chain links TRBV5-4 to TRBJ2-5; D might be TRBD2 (5 bases). V was shortened by 5 bases and J by 9 bases, with 14 bases between the two germline ends. CDR1 and CDR2 from the germline V gene are SGHNT and YYREEE (reference sequence). This CDR3 is built from 12 residues. CDR3 residues: CASSLGARAQYF. The CDR3 region has the DNA TGTGCCAGCAGTTTAGGTGCGAGGGCCCAGTACTTC.

The chain uses TRBV2 and TRBJ2-1; weak D call: TRBD1 (7 bases). V was clipped by 7 bases and J by 4 bases, with 14 bases between them. Germline V gene lookup returns CDR1 SNHLY and CDR2 FYNNEI. The CDR3 is 14 amino acids. DNA of the CDR3: TGTGCCAGCATCCCCAGGGGGGTTTACAATGAGCAGTTCTTC. Protein: CASIPRGVYNEQFF. Full variable domain (outside the CDR3, taken from reference TRBV2 and TRBJ2-1): EPEVTQTPSHQVTQMGQEVILRCVPISNHLYFYWYRQILGQKVEFLVSFYNNEISEKSEIFDDQFSVERPDGSNFTLKIRSTKLEDSAMYFCASIPRGVYNEQFFGPGTRLTVL.

This chain connects TRBV4-3 to TRBJ2-5, with 7 bases aligning to TRBD1. The CDR3 has 15 residues. J was trimmed by 2 bases and V by 0 bases; bases with no gene match: 3. Germline assignment: CDR1 LGHNA and CDR2 YSLEER. The CDR3 DNA reads as TGCGCCAGCAGCCAAGACGGCAGGGGGCAAGAGACCCAGTACTTC. This sequence encodes CASSQDGRGQETQYF.

The chain uses TRBV28 and TRBJ2-7; tentatively, D is TRBD2 (6 bases). With 8 bases removed from V and 6 bases from J, the gap between germline ends came to 14 bases. The CDR3 sequence is 12 residues long. Germline V lookup: CDR1 MDHEN, CDR2 SYDVKM. In DNA, the CDR3 is TGTGCCAGCTCGGACTATTTCGGCGAGCAGTACTTC. It encodes CASSDYFGEQYF.

The V call is TRBV5-8, the J call TRBJ1-2; D gene uncertain. This CDR3 is built from 10 residues. Germline-derived CDR1 and CDR2 are SGHTS and YDEGEE. V gave up 8 bases and J gave up 5 bases, with 7 bases separating them. The CDR3 loop reads CARRKYGYTF. The CDR3 DNA is TGTGCCAGGCGGAAGTATGGCTACACCTTC.

The chain uses TRBV28 and TRBJ2-7; D possibly corresponds to TRBD1 (5 bases). Germline CDR1 reads MDHEN; CDR2 reads SYDVKM. Deletions cut 11 bases from V and 6 bases from J, with 11 bases between. The CDR3 runs to 10 residues. This chain's CDR3 is CAVQGIEQYF. CDR3 coding DNA: TGTGCCGTCCAGGGTATCGAGCAGTACTTC.

The chain joins TRBV5-5 to TRBJ2-5; 9 bases agree with TRBD2. The germline gives CDR1 SGHKS, CDR2 YYEKEE (reference sequence). The CDR3 consists of 15 residues. The V segment lost 4 bases and the J segment 2 bases; nucleotides outside the gene matches: 6. CDR3 DNA sequence: TGTGCCAGCAGCATTGGGACTAGCCCGCAAGAGACCCAGTACTTC. Translation: CASSIGTSPQETQYF. The full variable domain, its missing parts supplied by reference TRBV5-5 and TRBJ2-5, is DAGVTQSPTHLIKTRGQQVTLRCSPISGHKSVSWYQQVLGQGPQFIFQYYEKEERGRGNFPDRFSARQFPNYSSELNVNALLLGDSALYLCASSIGTSPQETQYFGPGTRLLVL.

The rearrangement links TRBV4-2 to TRBJ1-2; the D is unclear. CDR1 and CDR2 from the germline V gene are LGHNA and YNFKEQ. V lost 0 bases, J lost 0 bases, and 11 bases lay in between. CDR3 size: 16 residues. In nucleotides, the CDR3 is TGTGCCAGCAGCCAAGATGGTCAGGATCCTAACTATGGCTACACCTTC. Translating it yields CASSQDGQDPNYGYTF.

The chain links TRBV5-6 to TRBJ1-1, with D unresolved. The germline V gene encodes CDR1 SGHDT and CDR2 YYEEEE. V was trimmed by 4 bases and J by 5 bases, leaving 18 bases between them. CDR3 length: 15 residues. The DNA of the CDR3 is TGTGCCAGCAGCATCGCCACTTACGTGGTTACTGAAGCTTTCTTT. It encodes CASSIATYVVTEAFF.